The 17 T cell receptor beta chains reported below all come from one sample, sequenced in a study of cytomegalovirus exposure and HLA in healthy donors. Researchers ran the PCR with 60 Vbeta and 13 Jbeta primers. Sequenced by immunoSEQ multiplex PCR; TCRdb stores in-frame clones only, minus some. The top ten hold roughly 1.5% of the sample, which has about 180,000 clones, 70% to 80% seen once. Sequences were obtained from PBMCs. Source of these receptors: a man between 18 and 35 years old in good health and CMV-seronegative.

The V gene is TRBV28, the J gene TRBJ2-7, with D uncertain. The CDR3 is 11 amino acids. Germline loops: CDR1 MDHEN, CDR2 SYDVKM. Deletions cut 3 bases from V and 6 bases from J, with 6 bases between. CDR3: CASSFSREQYF. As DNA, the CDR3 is TGTGCCAGCAGTTTCTCGCGCGAGCAGTACTTC.

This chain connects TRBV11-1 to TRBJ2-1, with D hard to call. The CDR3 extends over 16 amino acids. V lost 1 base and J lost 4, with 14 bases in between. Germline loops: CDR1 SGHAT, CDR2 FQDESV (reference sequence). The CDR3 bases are TGTGCCAGCAGCTTAGAAGAAACAGCTATGTACAATGAGCAGTTCTTC. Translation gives CASSLEETAMYNEQFF.

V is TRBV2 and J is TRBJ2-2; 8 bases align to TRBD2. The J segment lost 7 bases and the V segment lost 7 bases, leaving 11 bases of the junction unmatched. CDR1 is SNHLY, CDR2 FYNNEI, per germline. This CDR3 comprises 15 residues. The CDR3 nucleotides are TGTGCCAGCACCGGAGCGGTAGCGGGGTTCGGGGAGCTGTTTTTT. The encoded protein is CASTGAVAGFGELFF.

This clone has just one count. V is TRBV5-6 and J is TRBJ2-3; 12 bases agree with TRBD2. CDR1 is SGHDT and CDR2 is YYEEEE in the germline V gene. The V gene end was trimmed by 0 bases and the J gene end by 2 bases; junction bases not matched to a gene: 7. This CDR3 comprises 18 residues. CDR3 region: CASSLAVLAGGNTDTQYF. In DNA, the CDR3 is TGTGCCAGCAGCTTGGCAGTACTAGCGGGGGGTAACACAGATACGCAGTATTTT. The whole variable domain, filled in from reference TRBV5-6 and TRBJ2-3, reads DAGVTQSPTHLIKTRGQQVTLRCSPKSGHDTVSWYQQALGQGPQFIFQYYEEEERQRGNFPDRFSGHQFPNYSSELNVNALLLGDSALYLCASSLAVLAGGNTDTQYFGPGTRLTVL.

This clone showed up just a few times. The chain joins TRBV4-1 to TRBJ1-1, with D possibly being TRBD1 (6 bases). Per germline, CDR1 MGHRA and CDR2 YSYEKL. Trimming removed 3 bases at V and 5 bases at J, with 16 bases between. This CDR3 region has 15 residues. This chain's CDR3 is CASSQFVGGATEAFF. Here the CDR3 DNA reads TGCGCCAGCAGCCAGTTCGTTGGGGGGGCGACTGAAGCTTTCTTT.

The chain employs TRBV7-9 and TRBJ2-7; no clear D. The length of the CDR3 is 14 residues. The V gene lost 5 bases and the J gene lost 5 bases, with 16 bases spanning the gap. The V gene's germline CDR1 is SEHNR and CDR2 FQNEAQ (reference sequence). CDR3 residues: CASSHRVDPNEQYF. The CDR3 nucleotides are TGTGCCAGCAGCCATCGGGTCGACCCCAACGAGCAGTACTTC.

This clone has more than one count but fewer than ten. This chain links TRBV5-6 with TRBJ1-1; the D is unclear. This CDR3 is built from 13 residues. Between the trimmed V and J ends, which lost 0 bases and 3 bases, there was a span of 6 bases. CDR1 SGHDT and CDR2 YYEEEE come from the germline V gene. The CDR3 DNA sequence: TGTGCCAGCAGCTTGGACAGTTACACTGAAGCTTTCTTT. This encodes CASSLDSYTEAFF.

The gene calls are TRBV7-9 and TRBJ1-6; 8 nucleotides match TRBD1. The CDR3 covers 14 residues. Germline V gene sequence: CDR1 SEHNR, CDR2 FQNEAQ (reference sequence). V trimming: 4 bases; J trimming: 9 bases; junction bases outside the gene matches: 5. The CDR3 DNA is TGTGCCAGCAGCTCACGACAGGGGAGTTCACCCCTCCACTTT. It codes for CASSSRQGSSPLHF.

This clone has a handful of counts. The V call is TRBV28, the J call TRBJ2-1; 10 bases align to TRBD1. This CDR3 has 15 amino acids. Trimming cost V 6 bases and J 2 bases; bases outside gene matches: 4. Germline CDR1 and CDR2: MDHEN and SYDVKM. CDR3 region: CASSLGTGAYNEQFF. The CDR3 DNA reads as TGTGCCAGCAGCCTAGGGACAGGGGCCTACAATGAGCAGTTCTTC. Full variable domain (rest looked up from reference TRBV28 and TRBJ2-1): DVKVTQSSRYLVKRTGEKVFLECVQDMDHENMFWYRQDPGLGLRLIYFSYDVKMKEKGDIPEGYSVSREKKERFSLILESASTNQTSMYLCASSLGTGAYNEQFFGPGTRLTVL.

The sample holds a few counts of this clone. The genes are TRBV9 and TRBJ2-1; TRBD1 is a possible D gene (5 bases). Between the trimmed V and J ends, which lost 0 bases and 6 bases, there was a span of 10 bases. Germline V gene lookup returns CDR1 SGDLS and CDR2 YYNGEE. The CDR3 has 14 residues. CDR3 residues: CASSVEGDPNEQFF. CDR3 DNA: TGTGCCAGCAGCGTAGAAGGGGATCCCAATGAGCAGTTCTTC.

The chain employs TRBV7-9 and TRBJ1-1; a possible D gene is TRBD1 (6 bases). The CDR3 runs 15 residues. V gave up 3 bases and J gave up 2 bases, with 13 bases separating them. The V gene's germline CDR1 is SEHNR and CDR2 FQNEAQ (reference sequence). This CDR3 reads CASSFVRGGNTEAFF. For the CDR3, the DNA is TGTGCCAGCAGCTTTGTAAGGGGGGGTAACACTGAAGCTTTCTTT. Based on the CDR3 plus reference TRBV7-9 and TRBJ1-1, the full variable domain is DTGVSQNPRHKITKRGQNVTFRCDPISEHNRLYWYRQTLGQGPEFLTYFQNEAQLEKSRLLSDRFSAERPKGSFSTLEIQRTEQGDSAMYLCASSFVRGGNTEAFFGQGTRLTVV.

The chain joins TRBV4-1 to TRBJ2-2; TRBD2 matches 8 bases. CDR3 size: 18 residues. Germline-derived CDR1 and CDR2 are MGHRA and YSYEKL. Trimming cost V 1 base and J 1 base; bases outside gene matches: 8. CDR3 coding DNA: TGCGCCAGCAGCCAAGCCAGCGGGGGCAGGGGGAACACCGGGGAGCTGTTTTTT. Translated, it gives CASSQASGGRGNTGELFF.

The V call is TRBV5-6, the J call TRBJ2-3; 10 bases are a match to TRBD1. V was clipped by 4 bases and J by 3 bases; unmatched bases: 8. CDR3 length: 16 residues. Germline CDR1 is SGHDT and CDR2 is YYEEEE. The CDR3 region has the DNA TGTGCCAGCAGCCGACAGGGGGCTATAGTGACAGATACGCAGTATTTT. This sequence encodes CASSRQGAIVTDTQYF. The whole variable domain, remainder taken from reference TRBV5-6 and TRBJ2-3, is DAGVTQSPTHLIKTRGQQVTLRCSPKSGHDTVSWYQQALGQGPQFIFQYYEEEERQRGNFPDRFSGHQFPNYSSELNVNALLLGDSALYLCASSRQGAIVTDTQYFGPGTRLTVL.

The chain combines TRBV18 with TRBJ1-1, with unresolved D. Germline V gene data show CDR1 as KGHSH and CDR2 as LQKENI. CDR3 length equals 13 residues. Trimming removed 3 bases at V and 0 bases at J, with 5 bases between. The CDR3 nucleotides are TGTGCCAGCTCACCTTACATGAACACTGAAGCTTTCTTT. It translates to CASSPYMNTEAFF.

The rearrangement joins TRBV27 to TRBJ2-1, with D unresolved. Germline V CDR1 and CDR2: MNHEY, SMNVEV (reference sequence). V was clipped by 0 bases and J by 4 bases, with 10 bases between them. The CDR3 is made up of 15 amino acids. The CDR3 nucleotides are TGTGCCAGCAGTTTATCCAGTTCGTGGTACAATGAGCAGTTCTTC. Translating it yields CASSLSSSWYNEQFF.

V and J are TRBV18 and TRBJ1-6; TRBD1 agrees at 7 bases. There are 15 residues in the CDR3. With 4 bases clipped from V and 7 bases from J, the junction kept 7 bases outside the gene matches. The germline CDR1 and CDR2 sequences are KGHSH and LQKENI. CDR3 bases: TGTGCCAGCTCACGGCGACAGGGCTCGAATTCACCCCTCCACTTT. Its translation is CASSRRQGSNSPLHF. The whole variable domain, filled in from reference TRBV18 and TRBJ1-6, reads NAGVMQNPRHLVRRRGQEARLRCSPMKGHSHVYWYRQLPEEGLKFMVYLQKENIIDESGMPKERFSAEFPKEGPSILRIQQVVRGDSAAYFCASSRRQGSNSPLHFGNGTRLTVT.

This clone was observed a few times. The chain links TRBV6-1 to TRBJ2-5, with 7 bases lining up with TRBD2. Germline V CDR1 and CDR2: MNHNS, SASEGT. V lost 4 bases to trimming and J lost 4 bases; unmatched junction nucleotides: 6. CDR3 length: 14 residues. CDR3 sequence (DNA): TGTGCCAGCAGTGCCGGGGGGAGTGGAGAGACCCAGTACTTC. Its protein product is CASSAGGSGETQYF.